The source of this T cell receptor (beta chain) is a study of siplizumab effects on memory and regulatory T cells. CDR3 length: 13 amino acids. Germline lookup yields CDR1 LNHNV and CDR2 YYDKDF (reference sequence). Trimming took 6 bases from V and 4 from J; bases not matched to a gene: 3. Sequencing was performed with immunoSEQ multiplex PCR; in TCRdb, only in-frame clones are kept and a portion is missing. The sample gives more than 60,000 clones, roughly 93% of which show up once; approximately 4.5% is in the top ten. The sequencing sample was made of CD8+ T cells sorted from blood. The rearrangement joins TRBV15 to TRBJ1-2, with 9 positions matching TRBD1. This sequence was found in a human donor in good health. The CDR3 spells CATRPQGAYGYTF. Here the CDR3 DNA reads TGTGCCACCAGACCACAGGGGGCCTATGGCTACACCTTC.